Below, one TCR beta chain is given with its context. CDR1 and CDR2 (germline): LGHNT, FRNRAP. There are 13 residues in the CDR3. V was shortened by 3 bases and J by 4 bases, with 9 bases between the two germline ends. This sample was included in a study of cytomegalovirus exposure and HLA in healthy donors. 60 Vbeta and 13 Jbeta primers were used in PCR. Profiled with immunoSEQ multiplex PCR; TCRdb holds only in-frame clones, not every one. The sample has roughly 150,000 clones, over 65% seen once. Sequencing input: PBMCs. The clonotype originates from a man between 35 and 55 years old in good health and CMV-seropositive. This chain uses TRBV12-5 with TRBJ1-2; D possibly corresponds to TRBD1 (6 bases). The CDR3 nucleotides are TGTGCTAGTGGTTTTGGGGGGGCCTATGGCTACACCTTC. Its translation is CASGFGGAYGYTF.